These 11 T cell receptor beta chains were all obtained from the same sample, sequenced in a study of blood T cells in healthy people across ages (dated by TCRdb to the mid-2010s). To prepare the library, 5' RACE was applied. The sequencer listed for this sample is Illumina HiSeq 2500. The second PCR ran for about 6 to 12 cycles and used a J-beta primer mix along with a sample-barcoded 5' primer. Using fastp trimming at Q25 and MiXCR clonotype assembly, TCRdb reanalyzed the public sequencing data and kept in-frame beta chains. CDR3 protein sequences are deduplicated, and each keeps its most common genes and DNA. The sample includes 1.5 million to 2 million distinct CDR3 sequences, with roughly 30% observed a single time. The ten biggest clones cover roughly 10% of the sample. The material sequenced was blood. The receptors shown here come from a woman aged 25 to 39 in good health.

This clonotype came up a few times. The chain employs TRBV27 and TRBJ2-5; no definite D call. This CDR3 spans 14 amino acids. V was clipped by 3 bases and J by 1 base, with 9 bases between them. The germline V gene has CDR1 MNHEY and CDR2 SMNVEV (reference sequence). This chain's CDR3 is CASSLFATQETQYF. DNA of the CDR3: TGTGCCAGCAGTTTGTTTGCGACCCAAGAGACCCAGTACTTC.

CDR3 protein: CSVAQGAQGTEAFF. The CDR3 nucleotides are TGCAGTGTCGCACAGGGGGCGCAGGGAACTGAAGCTTTCTTT. The V call is TRBV20-1, the J call TRBJ1-1; 9 bases fit TRBD1. Germline V CDR1 and CDR2: DFQATT, SNEGSKA (reference sequence). This CDR3 comprises 14 residues. Germline trimming cut 7 bases from V and 5 bases from J; bases unmatched to any gene: 11.

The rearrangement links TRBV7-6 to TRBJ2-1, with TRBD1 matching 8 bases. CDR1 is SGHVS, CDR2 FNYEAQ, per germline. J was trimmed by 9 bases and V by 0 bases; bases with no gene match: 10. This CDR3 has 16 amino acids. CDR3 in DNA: TGTGCCAGCAGCTTAGCGACAGGGGTTGGTAGTGTTGAGCAGTTCTTC. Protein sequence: CASSLATGVGSVEQFF.

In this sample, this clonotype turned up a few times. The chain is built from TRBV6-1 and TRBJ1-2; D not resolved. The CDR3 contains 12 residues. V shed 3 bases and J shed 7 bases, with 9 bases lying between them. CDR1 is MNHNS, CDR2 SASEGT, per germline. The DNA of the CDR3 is TGTGCCAGCAGTGATAACTGGGTTGGCTACACCTTC. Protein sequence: CASSDNWVGYTF.

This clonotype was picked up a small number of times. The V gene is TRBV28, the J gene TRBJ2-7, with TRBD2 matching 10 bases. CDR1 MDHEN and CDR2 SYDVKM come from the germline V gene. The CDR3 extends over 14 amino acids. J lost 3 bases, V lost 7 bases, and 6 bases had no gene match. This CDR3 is CASTGLAFNYEQYF. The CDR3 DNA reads TGTGCCAGCACGGGACTAGCGTTTAACTACGAGCAGTACTTC.

This CDR3 reads CASSRGLAGHEQYF. CDR3 coding DNA: TGTGCCAGCTCGAGAGGACTAGCGGGACATGAGCAGTACTTC. The chain is built from TRBV18 and TRBJ2-7, with 12 bases fitting TRBD2. With V trimmed by 6 bases and J by 7 bases, 7 bases remained unmatched. The CDR3 runs 14 residues. Germline assignment: CDR1 KGHSH and CDR2 LQKENI.

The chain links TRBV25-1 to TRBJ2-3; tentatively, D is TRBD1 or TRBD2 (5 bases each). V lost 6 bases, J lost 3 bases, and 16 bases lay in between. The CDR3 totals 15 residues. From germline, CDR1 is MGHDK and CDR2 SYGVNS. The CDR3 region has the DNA TGTGCCAGCAGGGGGGACCTCAGCAAGACAGATACGCAGTATTTT. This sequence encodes CASRGDLSKTDTQYF.

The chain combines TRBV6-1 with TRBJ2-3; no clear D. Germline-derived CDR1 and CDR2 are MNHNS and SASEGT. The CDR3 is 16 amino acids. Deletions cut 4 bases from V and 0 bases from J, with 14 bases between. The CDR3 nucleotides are TGTGCCAGCAGTGTTGGGAACCGGAAGAGCACAGATACGCAGTATTTT. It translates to CASSVGNRKSTDTQYF.

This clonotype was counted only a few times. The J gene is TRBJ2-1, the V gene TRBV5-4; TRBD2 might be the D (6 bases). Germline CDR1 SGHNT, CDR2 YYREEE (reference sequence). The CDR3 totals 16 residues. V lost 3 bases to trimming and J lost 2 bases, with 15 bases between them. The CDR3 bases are TGTGCCAGCAGCTCATGGACTCGCGGGGCCTACAATGAGCAGTTCTTC. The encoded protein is CASSSWTRGAYNEQFF.

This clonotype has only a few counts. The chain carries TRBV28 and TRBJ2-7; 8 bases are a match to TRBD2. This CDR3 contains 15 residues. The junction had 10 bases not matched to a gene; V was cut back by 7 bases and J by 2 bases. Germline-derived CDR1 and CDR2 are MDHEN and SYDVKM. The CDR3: CASNPGLGDPYEQYF. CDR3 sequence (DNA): TGTGCCAGCAACCCGGGACTAGGGGATCCCTACGAGCAGTACTTC.

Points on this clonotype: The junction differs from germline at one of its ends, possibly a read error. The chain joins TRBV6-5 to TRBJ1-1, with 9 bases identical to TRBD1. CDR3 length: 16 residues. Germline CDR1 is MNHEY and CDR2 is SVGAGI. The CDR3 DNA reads TGTACCAGCAGTTACGGGACAGGGCTAGGTAACACTGAAGCTTTCTTT. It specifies CTSSYGTGLGNTEAFF.